What follows are 16 T cell receptor beta chains derived from one specimen sequenced in a study of brain T cells in children with intractable seizures. Method: immunoSEQ multiplex PCR; TCRdb's copy keeps in-frame clones and lacks some. The sample yields about 340,000 clones, over 85% seen once. Noted time point: blood from clinic visit 5 months post-surgery; TSC patient then seizure free. This specimen was peripheral blood, taken around 5 months after surgery. These receptors came from a boy under three years old with tuberous sclerosis and intractable seizures.

The rearrangement joins TRBV11-2 to TRBJ2-7; 9 bases align to TRBD1. With V trimmed by 9 bases and J by 2 bases, 2 bases remained unmatched. CDR1 is SGHAT and CDR2 is FQNNGV in the germline V gene. CDR3 length: 12 amino acids. The CDR3 reads CASRQGAYEQYF. The CDR3 nucleotides read TGTGCCAGTCGACAGGGGGCCTACGAGCAGTACTTC.

The chain combines TRBV2 with TRBJ1-1, with unresolved D. The germline CDR1 and CDR2 sequences are SNHLY and FYNNEI. Between the trimmed V and J ends, which lost 6 bases and 8 bases, there was a span of 4 bases. CDR3 length: 9 residues. The CDR3 protein is CASRTEAFF. The CDR3 DNA reads as TGTGCCAGCAGGACGGAAGCTTTCTTT. Variable domain in full (rest from reference TRBV2 and TRBJ1-1): EPEVTQTPSHQVTQMGQEVILRCVPISNHLYFYWYRQILGQKVEFLVSFYNNEISEKSEIFDDQFSVERPDGSNFTLKIRSTKLEDSAMYFCASRTEAFFGQGTRLTVV.

The rearrangement uses TRBV21-1 and TRBJ2-1; the table gives TRBD1 as D, unverified against the DNA. TRBV21-1 is assigned pseudogene status. CDR3 size: 17 residues. The CDR3 loop reads CASSKERRQSSYNEQFF. In nucleotides, the CDR3 is TGTGCCAGCAGCAAAGAAAGAAGACAAAGCTCCTACAATGAGCAGTTCTTC.

The genes are TRBV5-6 and TRBJ2-3; D gene ambiguous. This CDR3 is built from 15 residues. Germline CDR1 reads SGHDT; CDR2 reads YYEEEE. Deletions cut 0 bases from V and 3 bases from J, with 11 bases between. The DNA for the CDR3 is TGTGCCAGCAGCTTGGGGGCAGGTGCGACAGATACGCAGTATTTT. It is translated as CASSLGAGATDTQYF.

This sequence joins TRBV12-3 or TRBV12-4 and TRBJ1-1; TRBD1 might be the D (6 bases). There are 11 residues in the CDR3. Trimming left V 8 bases short and J 5 bases short, with 9 bases between. The CDR3 loop is CASQGTTEAFF. The CDR3 DNA follows: TGTGCCAGCCAGGGGACGACTGAAGCTTTCTTT.

This chain uses TRBV19 with TRBJ1-1; the D is unclear. Germline V gene lookup returns CDR1 LNHDA and CDR2 SQIVND (reference sequence). Trimming stripped 5 bases from V and 6 bases from J, with 22 bases between. CDR3 size: 16 residues. CDR3 coding DNA: TGTGCCAGTAGTTGGGCCCTTGCAAGGCAACGCGCTGAAGCTTTCTTT. Translating gives CASSWALARQRAEAFF.

This chain links TRBV11-3 with TRBJ2-5; tentative D call: TRBD2 (6 bases). Germline CDR1 and CDR2: SGHNT and YENEEA. The V end was cut by 5 bases, the J end by 2 bases, with 9 bases between. This CDR3 spans 13 amino acids. The CDR3 protein is CASSLLAQETQYF. The CDR3, as DNA: TGTGCCAGCAGCCTCCTAGCGCAAGAGACCCAGTACTTC.

In nucleotides, the CDR3 is TGTGCCATCAGTGAGTCAGGGACAGGTCCTTCCGAGCAGTACTTC. Translation: CAISESGTGPSEQYF. The V call is TRBV10-3, the J call TRBJ2-7; 8 bases align to TRBD1. Germline CDR1 ENHRY, CDR2 SYGVKD. The ends lost 0 bases at V and 6 bases at J; junction bases unmatched: 7. There are 15 residues in the CDR3.

The chain links TRBV19 to TRBJ1-4; 8 bases are a match to TRBD1. CDR1 and CDR2 (germline): LNHDA, SQIVND (reference sequence). This CDR3 contains 15 residues. Germline trimming cut 3 bases from V and 7 bases from J; bases unmatched to any gene: 7. The CDR3 here is CASSIWDRRSEKLFF. As DNA, the CDR3 is TGTGCCAGTAGTATTTGGGACAGGCGGAGTGAAAAACTGTTTTTT. Variable domain in full (rest from reference TRBV19 and TRBJ1-4): DGGITQSPKYLFRKEGQNVTLSCEQNLNHDAMYWYRQDPGQGLRLIYYSQIVNDFQKGDIAEGYSVSREKKESFPLTVTSAQKNPTAFYLCASSIWDRRSEKLFFGSGTQLSVL.

The gene calls are TRBV30 and TRBJ2-7; TRBD1 matches 7 bases. The CDR3 is 13 residues long. Germline CDR1 reads GTSNPN; CDR2 reads SVGIG (reference sequence). Germline trimming cut 4 bases from V and 3 bases from J; bases unmatched to any gene: 6. CDR3 protein: CAWNQAGGYEQYF. As DNA, the CDR3 is TGTGCCTGGAATCAGGCAGGGGGCTACGAGCAGTACTTC.

The gene calls are TRBV4-2 and TRBJ2-2; D is uncertain. Per germline, CDR1 LGHNA and CDR2 YNFKEQ. The V end lost 1 base, the J end lost 6 bases, and 12 bases lay between the germline ends. This CDR3 spans 15 amino acids. In DNA form, the CDR3 reads TGTGCCAGCAGCCAAGCGCCGGGTTCGGCCGGGGAGCTGTTTTTT. Translating gives CASSQAPGSAGELFF.

This clone was observed a single time. The genes are TRBV7-2 and TRBJ1-6; D gene ambiguous. The germline V gene encodes CDR1 SGHTA and CDR2 FQGNSA. The ends were cut back, 1 base at V and 6 bases at J, with 1 base in the middle. This CDR3 is built from 12 residues. The CDR3: CASSLVNSPLHF. CDR3 nucleotides: TGTGCCAGCAGCTTAGTTAATTCACCCCTCCACTTT.

This clone was observed once. The chain couples TRBV7-2 to TRBJ2-5; 9 bases match TRBD2. The CDR3 totals 17 residues. Germline V gene data show CDR1 as SGHTA and CDR2 as FQGNSA. Unmatched junction bases numbered 13, after V lost 5 bases and J lost 3 bases. This CDR3 is CASSLGLAKWGKETQYF. The CDR3 nucleotides read TGTGCCAGCAGCCTCGGACTAGCGAAATGGGGAAAAGAGACCCAGTACTTC.

The chain has TRBV6-6 and TRBJ2-2, with D possibly being TRBD1 (6 bases). This CDR3 has 15 residues. V shed 6 bases and J shed 0 bases, with 11 bases lying between them. Per germline, CDR1 MNHNY and CDR2 SVGAGI (reference sequence). DNA of the CDR3: TGTGCCAGCAGGACCGGGACAACGAACACCGGGGAGCTGTTTTTT. Amino acids: CASRTGTTNTGELFF.

V gene TRBV6-1 combines with J gene TRBJ1-2; D unresolved. Trimming removed 1 base from V and 3 bases from J, with 3 bases in between. CDR1 is MNHNS, CDR2 SASEGT, per germline. The CDR3 has 12 amino acids. CDR3: CASSEGYYGYTF. CDR3 coding DNA: TGTGCCAGCAGTGAAGGTTACTATGGCTACACCTTC.

The CDR3 loop is CASTTSAKYNEQFF. In DNA form, the CDR3 reads TGCGCCAGCACAACCTCAGCGAAATACAATGAGCAGTTCTTC. The chain employs TRBV5-1 and TRBJ2-1; D ambiguous. Trimming took 6 bases from V and 4 from J, leaving 14 bases between them. The CDR3 extends over 14 amino acids. The germline gives CDR1 SGHRS, CDR2 YFSETQ.